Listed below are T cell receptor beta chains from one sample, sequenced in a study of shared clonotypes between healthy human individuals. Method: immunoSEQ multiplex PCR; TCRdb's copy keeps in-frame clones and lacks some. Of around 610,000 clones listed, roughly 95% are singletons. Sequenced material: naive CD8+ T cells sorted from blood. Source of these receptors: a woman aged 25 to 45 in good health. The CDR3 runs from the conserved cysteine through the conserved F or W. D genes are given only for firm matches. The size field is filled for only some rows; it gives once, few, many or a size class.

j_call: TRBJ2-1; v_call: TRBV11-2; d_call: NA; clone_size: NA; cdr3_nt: TGTGCCAGCAGCACCGGGGTGGTCGGGTTAAACCCTGAGCAGTTCTTC; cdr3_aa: CASSTGVVGLNPEQFF
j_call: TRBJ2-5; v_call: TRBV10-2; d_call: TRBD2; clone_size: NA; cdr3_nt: TGCGCCAGCAGCAACACCCCGACTAGCGCAGAGACCCAGTACTTC; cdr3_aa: CASSNTPTSAETQYF
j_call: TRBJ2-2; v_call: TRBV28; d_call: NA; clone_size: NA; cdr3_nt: TGTGCCAGCAGTTTCCCGACCGGGGAGCTGTTTTTT; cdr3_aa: CASSFPTGELFF
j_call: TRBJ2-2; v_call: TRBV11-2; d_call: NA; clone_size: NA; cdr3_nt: TGTGCCAGCAGCTTCGGGAGATCCGGGGAGCTGTTTTTT; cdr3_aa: CASSFGRSGELFF
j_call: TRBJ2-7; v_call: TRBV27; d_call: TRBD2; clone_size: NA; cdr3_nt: TGTGCCAGCAGCTCTAGCGGGAGCTGGCTCGAGCAGTACTTC; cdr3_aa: CASSSSGSWLEQYF
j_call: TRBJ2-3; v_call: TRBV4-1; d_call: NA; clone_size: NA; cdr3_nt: TGCGCCAGCAGCCAGGAGGCCGGGATGGATACGCAGTATTTT; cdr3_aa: CASSQEAGMDTQYF
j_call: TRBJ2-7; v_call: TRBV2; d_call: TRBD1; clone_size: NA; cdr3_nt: TGTGCCAGCAGGGGACAGGGTTCCGAGCAGTACTTC; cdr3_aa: CASRGQGSEQYF
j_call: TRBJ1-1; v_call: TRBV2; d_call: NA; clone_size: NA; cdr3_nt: TGTGCCAGCACTTTAAGAAACACTGAAGCTTTCTTT; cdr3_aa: CASTLRNTEAFF
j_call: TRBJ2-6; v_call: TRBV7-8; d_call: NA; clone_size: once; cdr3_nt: TGTGCCAGCAGCCCCTCGAGGTCCGGGGCCAACGTCCTGACTTTC; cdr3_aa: CASSPSRSGANVLTF
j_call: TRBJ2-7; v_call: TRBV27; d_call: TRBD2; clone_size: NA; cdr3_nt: TGTGCCAGCAGTTTGGGTAGCGGGGCGGGTAGGTCCTACGAGCAGTACTTC; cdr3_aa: CASSLGSGAGRSYEQYF
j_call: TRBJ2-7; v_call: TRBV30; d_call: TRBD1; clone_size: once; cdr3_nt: TGTGCCTGGGACCGGACAGGGGTTGACGAGCAGTACTTC; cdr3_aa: CAWDRTGVDEQYF
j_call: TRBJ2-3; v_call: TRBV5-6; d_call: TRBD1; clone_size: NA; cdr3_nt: TGTGCCAGCAGCTCAGGACAGGTAGGAGATACGCAGTATTTT; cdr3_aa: CASSSGQVGDTQYF
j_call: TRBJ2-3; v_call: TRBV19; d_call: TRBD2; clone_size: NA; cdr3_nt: TGTGCCAGTACGCCAACTAGCGGGAGGGGATTGGATACGCAGTATTTT; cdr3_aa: CASTPTSGRGLDTQYF
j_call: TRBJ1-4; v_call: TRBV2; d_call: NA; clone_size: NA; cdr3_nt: TGTGCCAGCAGCTCGACATCAACTAATGAAAAACTGTTTTTT; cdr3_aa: CASSSTSTNEKLFF
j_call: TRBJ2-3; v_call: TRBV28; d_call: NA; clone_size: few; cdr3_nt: TGTGCCAGCAGTTTCTACAGGGAGGGTGTGGATACGCAGTATTTT; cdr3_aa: CASSFYREGVDTQYF
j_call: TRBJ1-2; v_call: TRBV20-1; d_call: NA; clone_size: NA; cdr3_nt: TGCAGTGCTAGATTCGGGCGCGGCTACACCTTC; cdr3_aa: CSARFGRGYTF
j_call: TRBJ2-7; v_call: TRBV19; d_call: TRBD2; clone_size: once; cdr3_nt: TGTGCCAGTAGTATCCGGACTAGCGGGACCTACGAGCAGTACTTC; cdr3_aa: CASSIRTSGTYEQYF
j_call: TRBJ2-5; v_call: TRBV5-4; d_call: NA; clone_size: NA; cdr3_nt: TGTGCCAGCAGCTTGGAAGCCCAAGAGACCCAGTACTTC; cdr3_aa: CASSLEAQETQYF
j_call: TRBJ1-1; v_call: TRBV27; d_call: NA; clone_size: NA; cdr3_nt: TGTGCCAGCAGTTATCGGGGGCCGGCCACTGAAGCTTTCTTT; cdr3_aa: CASSYRGPATEAFF
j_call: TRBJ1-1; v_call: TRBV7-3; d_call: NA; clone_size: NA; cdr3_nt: TGTGCCAGCAGCTTAGCGGGGCATGGGACTGAAGCTTTCTTT; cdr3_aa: CASSLAGHGTEAFF
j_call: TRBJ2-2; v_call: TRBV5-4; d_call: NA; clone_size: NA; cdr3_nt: TGTGCCAGCAGCACCAGGGACCTCACCGGGGAGCTGTTTTTT; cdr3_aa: CASSTRDLTGELFF
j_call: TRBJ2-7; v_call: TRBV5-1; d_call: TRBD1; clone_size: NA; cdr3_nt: TGCGCCAGCAGCTTTAGGACAGGCGCCTACGAGCAGTACTTC; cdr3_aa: CASSFRTGAYEQYF
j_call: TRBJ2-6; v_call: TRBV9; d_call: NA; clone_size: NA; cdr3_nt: TGTGCCAGCAGCGTAGAAGGGTCTGGGGCCAACGTCCTGACTTTC; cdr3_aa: CASSVEGSGANVLTF
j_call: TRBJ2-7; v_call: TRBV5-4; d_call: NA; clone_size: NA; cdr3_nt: TGTGCCAGCAGAGGGACCCCTGCCCACGAGCAGTACTTC; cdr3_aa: CASRGTPAHEQYF
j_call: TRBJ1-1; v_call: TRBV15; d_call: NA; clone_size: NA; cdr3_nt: TGTGCCACCAGCATGGAACAGTTAGTACCTGAAGCTTTCTTT; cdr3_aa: CATSMEQLVPEAFF
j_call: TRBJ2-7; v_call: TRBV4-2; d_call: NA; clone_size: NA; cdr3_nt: TGTGCCAGCAGCTCCTGGGGCAGCTACGAGCAGTACTTC; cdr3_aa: CASSSWGSYEQYF
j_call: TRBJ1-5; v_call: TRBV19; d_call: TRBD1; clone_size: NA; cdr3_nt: TGTGCCAGTAGTACAGACAGGGATAACAATCAGCCCCAGCATTTT; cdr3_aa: CASSTDRDNNQPQHF
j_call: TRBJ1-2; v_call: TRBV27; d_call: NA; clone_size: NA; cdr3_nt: TGTGCCAGCAGCCCCAGCCGGGGAACCCCTGGCTATGGCTACACCTTC; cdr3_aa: CASSPSRGTPGYGYTF
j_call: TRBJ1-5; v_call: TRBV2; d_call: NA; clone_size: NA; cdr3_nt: TGTGCCAGCAGTGTCGGGGTTACCAATCAGCCCCAGCATTTT; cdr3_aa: CASSVGVTNQPQHF
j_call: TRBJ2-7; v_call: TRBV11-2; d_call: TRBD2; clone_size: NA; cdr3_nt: TGTGCCAGCAGCTCCCTCAGGACTAGCGGGAGTACCTACGAGCAGTACTTC; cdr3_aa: CASSSLRTSGSTYEQYF
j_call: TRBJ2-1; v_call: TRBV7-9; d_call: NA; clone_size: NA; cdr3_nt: TGTGCCAGCAGCCCGCTTGTCTCCAAGGGGGGCAATGAGCAGTTCTTC; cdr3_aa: CASSPLVSKGGNEQFF
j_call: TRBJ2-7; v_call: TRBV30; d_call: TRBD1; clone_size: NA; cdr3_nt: TGTGCCTGGAGCGGGGACAGAGCCTACGAGCAGTACTTC; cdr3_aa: CAWSGDRAYEQYF
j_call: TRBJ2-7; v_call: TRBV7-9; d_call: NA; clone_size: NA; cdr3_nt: TGTGCCAGCAGCTTCCGGGACCTCTCCTACGAGCAGTACTTC; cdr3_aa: CASSFRDLSYEQYF
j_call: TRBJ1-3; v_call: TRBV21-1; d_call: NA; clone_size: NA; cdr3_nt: TGTGCCACCGGGGAAGACTCTGAGGACACCATATATTTT; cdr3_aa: CATGEDSEDTIYF
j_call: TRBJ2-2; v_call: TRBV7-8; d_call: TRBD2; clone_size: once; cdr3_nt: TGTGCCAGCAGCTTTGCCCCCCAGGCTAGCGGGAAGGTCGGCGCCGGGGAGCTGTTTTTT; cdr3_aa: CASSFAPQASGKVGAGELFF
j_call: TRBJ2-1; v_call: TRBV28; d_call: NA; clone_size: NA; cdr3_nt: TGTGCCAGCAGTTTATCAATCCTGACAGGGAGGGACCCCAATGAGCAGTTCTTC; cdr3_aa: CASSLSILTGRDPNEQFF
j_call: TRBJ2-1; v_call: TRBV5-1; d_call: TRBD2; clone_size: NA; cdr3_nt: TGCGCCAGCAGCTTAAACAGCGGGAGGATGGATGAGCAGTTCTTC; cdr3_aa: CASSLNSGRMDEQFF
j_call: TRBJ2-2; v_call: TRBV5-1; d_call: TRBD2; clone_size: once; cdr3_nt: TGCGCCAGCAGCAAAGGGACTAGGACACAACCCGGGGAGCTGTTTTTT; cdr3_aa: CASSKGTRTQPGELFF
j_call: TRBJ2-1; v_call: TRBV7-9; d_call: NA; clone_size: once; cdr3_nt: TGTGCCAGCAGCTCGACTGGCTACAATGAGCAGTTCTTC; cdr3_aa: CASSSTGYNEQFF